This T cell receptor beta chain was observed in a study of post-analysis software for immune sequencing data. Regarding the study as a whole: Patients carried 4 or 5 TRBV segments more frequently than controls did, and TRBV5-6, TRBV5-1 and TRBV20-1 were among them. Under the F measure, samples that were prepared in one batch clustered strongly together.

Germline V gives CDR1 DFQATT, CDR2 SNEGSKA (reference sequence). CDR3 length: 13 amino acids. On this clonotype itself: What it binds is not known.

Each TCR beta cDNA library carried unique molecular identifiers. TCRdb redid the calling of the PCR reads with MiXCR, one entry per CDR3 protein. The sample has about 540,000 distinct CDR3 sequences; roughly 34% are singletons. This receptor was identified in a girl younger than 18 with multiple sclerosis. The chain links TRBV20-1 to TRBJ2-4; D remains ambiguous. With the DNA end fitting TRBJ2-5 better, the J assignment may be wrong. The sequencing sample was made of blood. The CDR3 sequence is CSARVRNQETQYF. The CDR3 nucleotides read TGCAGTGCTAGAGTCCGGAACCAAGAGACCCAGTACTTC.